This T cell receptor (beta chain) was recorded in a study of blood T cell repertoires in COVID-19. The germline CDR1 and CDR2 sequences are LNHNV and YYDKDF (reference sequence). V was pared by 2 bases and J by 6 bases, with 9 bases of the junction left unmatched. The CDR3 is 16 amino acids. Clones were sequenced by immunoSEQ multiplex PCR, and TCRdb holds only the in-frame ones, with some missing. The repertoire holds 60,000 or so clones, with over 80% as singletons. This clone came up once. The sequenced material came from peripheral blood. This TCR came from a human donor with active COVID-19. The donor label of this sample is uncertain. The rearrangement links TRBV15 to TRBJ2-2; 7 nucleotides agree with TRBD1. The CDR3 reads CATSRPGTGVSGELFF. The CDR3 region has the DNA TGTGCCACCAGCAGACCCGGTACAGGGGTCTCCGGGGAGCTGTTTTTT.